Below, 10 T cell receptor beta chains from the same sample are listed, as sequenced in a study of CD8+ T cells in alopecia areata. The authors extracted RNA and reverse transcribed it into cDNA as the sequencing template. Some clones are missing from TCRdb's copy, which holds only in-frame ones; the method was immunoSEQ multiplex PCR. The top ten clones hold roughly 14% of a sample with 150,000 to 200,000 clones, around 50% of them seen once. The starting material was CD4+ T cells sorted from blood, obtained at week 0. These receptors originate from a human donor with alopecia areata.

The chain combines TRBV15 with TRBJ1-5, with D possibly being TRBD1 (5 bases). Trimming took off 5 bases at V and 2 bases at J, with 13 bases between the two ends. The germline V gene encodes CDR1 LNHNV and CDR2 YYDKDF (reference sequence). The CDR3 totals 15 residues. CDR3 nucleotides: TGTGCCACCAGCTCGAACAGAGGGGGCAATCAGCCCCAGCATTTT. As protein: CATSSNRGGNQPQHF. The variable domain in full, completed from reference TRBV15 and TRBJ1-5, reads DAMVIQNPRYQVTQFGKPVTLSCSQTLNHNVMYWYQQKSSQAPKLLFHYYDKDFNNEADTPDNFQSRRPNTSFCFLDIRSPGLGDTAMYLCATSSNRGGNQPQHFGDGTRLSIL.

This clone was picked up a small number of times. The rearrangement links TRBV7-2 to TRBJ2-6; the D is unclear. This CDR3 is 15 amino acids long. The ends were cut back, 1 base at V and 2 bases at J, with 6 bases in the middle. Germline lookup yields CDR1 SGHTA and CDR2 FQGNSA. The chain's CDR3 is CASSLGPAGANVLTF. Written as DNA, the CDR3 is TGTGCCAGCAGCTTAGGCCCAGCTGGGGCCAACGTCCTGACTTTC.

The chain combines TRBV2 with TRBJ2-2; D might be TRBD2 (5 bases). Trimming took 6 bases from V and 7 from J, leaving 12 bases between them. Germline CDR1 SNHLY, CDR2 FYNNEI. The CDR3 is 13 residues long. CDR3 residues: CASRGRLGGELFF. As DNA, the CDR3 is TGTGCCAGCAGGGGGAGATTGGGCGGGGAGCTGTTTTTT.

The chain has TRBV6-5 and TRBJ1-5, with a possible D match to TRBD1 (5 bases). V shed 5 bases and J shed 6 bases, with 17 bases lying between them. Germline CDR1 and CDR2: MNHEY and SVGAGI. The CDR3 is 15 amino acids. The CDR3 sequence: CASSPDQGTGQPQHF. The CDR3 DNA reads as TGTGCCAGCAGTCCCGATCAGGGAACGGGTCAGCCCCAGCATTTT.

Only one count was recorded for this clone. The CDR3 bases are TGCGCCAGCAGCGTTCAAAAGAACACTGAAGCTTTCTTT. This encodes CASSVQKNTEAFF. The chain joins TRBV5-1 to TRBJ1-1; D is ambiguous. Germline loops: CDR1 SGHRS, CDR2 YFSETQ. V gave up 4 bases and J gave up 1 base, with 8 bases separating them. The CDR3 totals 13 residues.

The V and J genes are TRBV7-9 and TRBJ2-3, with D perhaps TRBD1 (6 bases). Trimming shortened V by 5 bases and J by 7 bases, and 16 bases separated the two germline ends. The germline V gene encodes CDR1 SEHNR and CDR2 FQNEAQ (reference sequence). CDR3 length equals 14 residues. This CDR3 is CASSPRGALHTQYF. As DNA, the CDR3 is TGTGCCAGCAGCCCCAGGGGCGCTCTTCATACGCAGTATTTT. Full variable domain (outside the CDR3, taken from reference TRBV7-9 and TRBJ2-3): DTGVSQNPRHKITKRGQNVTFRCDPISEHNRLYWYRQTLGQGPEFLTYFQNEAQLEKSRLLSDRFSAERPKGSFSTLEIQRTEQGDSAMYLCASSPRGALHTQYFGPGTRLTVL.

The chain couples TRBV25-1 to TRBJ1-2; 7 bases line up with TRBD1. The CDR3 consists of 14 residues. CDR1 and CDR2 from the germline V gene are MGHDK and SYGVNS. After removal of 8 bases from V and 4 bases from J, the junction contained 10 bases not matched to a gene. CDR3 coding DNA: TGTGCCAGCCGAGGGGACAGCGAAAGCTATGGCTACACCTTC. This translates into CASRGDSESYGYTF.

This clone was found a few times. The chain joins TRBV15 to TRBJ2-4, with no clear D. This CDR3 has 12 residues. V was trimmed by 2 bases and J by 6 bases, leaving 5 bases between them. Per the germline V gene, CDR1 is LNHNV and CDR2 is YYDKDF (reference sequence). The CDR3 DNA reads as TGTGCCACCAGCAGAATGGGAAACATTCAGTACTTC. Its translation: CATSRMGNIQYF.

The chain has TRBV29-1 and TRBJ2-3, with no clear D. The CDR3 extends over 9 amino acids. Trimming stripped 6 bases from V and 6 bases from J, with 4 bases between. From germline, CDR1 is SQVTM and CDR2 ANQGSEA. The CDR3 loop is CSVPDTQYF. The CDR3, as DNA: TGCAGCGTCCCCGATACGCAGTATTTT.

This chain joins TRBV7-9 and TRBJ1-2; a possible D gene is TRBD1 (6 bases). The CDR3 length is 16 residues. Germline loops: CDR1 SEHNR, CDR2 FQNEAQ (reference sequence). Deletions cut 1 base from V and 3 bases from J, with 15 bases between. The CDR3 nucleotides read TGTGCCAGCAGCTTAGAAGAGAGGGACACGCACTATGGCTACACCTTC. It specifies CASSLEERDTHYGYTF.